This TCR beta chain was profiled in a study of T cell repertoires in cytomegalovirus infection. Study-wide context: Both recently identified HLA-C-restricted and well-studied HLA-B-restricted CMV epitopes were used in the study. CMV infection plus the matching HLA type was flagged by public TCR beta signatures. Overall study results and limits: The ex vivo response showed dominance by HLA-C-restricted CMV-specific TCR beta clonotypes. Cumulative frequency of public TCR beta families picked out carriers of CMV plus the relevant HLA.

MiXCR was run by TCRdb on the reads, yielding one entry per CDR3 protein. The data hold hundreds of thousands of distinct CDR3 sequences, with under 45% observed a single time. In this sample, this clonotype turned up many times. Its target is not known. Germline CDR1 SGHTA, CDR2 FQGNSA. Trimming shortened V by 8 bases and J by 0 bases, and 8 bases separated the two germline ends. The CDR3 is 13 amino acids. The source is a human donor in good health (CMV status not recorded). Some clones in this sample may be carry-over from other donors' samples. The V call is TRBV7-2, the J call TRBJ2-1; D is possibly TRBD2 (5 bases). This material consisted of cultured PBMCs, taken from culture after CMV antigen stimulation. The CDR3 DNA sequence: TGTGCCAGCGGAGGAAGCTCCTACAATGAGCAGTTCTTC. Translation gives CASGGSSYNEQFF.